Below are 13 T cell receptor beta chains sequenced from a single sample in a study of cytomegalovirus exposure and HLA in healthy donors. Primers included in the PCR were 60 Vbeta and 13 Jbeta primers. Method: immunoSEQ multiplex PCR; TCRdb's copy keeps in-frame clones and lacks some. The table records about 65,000 clones, roughly 75% of them present only once. Sequences were obtained from PBMCs. Receptor source: a woman aged 30 to 39 in good health and CMV-seronegative.

V usage is TRBV15 and J usage is TRBJ1-2; TRBD1 aligns across 7 bases. The germline V gene has CDR1 LNHNV and CDR2 YYDKDF (reference sequence). V lost 1 base and J lost 1; bases outside the gene matches: 6. The CDR3 has 16 residues. The CDR3 is CATSRGRRQGNYGYTF. CDR3 in DNA: TGTGCCACCAGCAGAGGACGGAGACAGGGTAACTATGGCTACACCTTC.

The J gene is TRBJ1-1, the V gene TRBV30; D possibly corresponds to TRBD1 (6 bases). The CDR3 has 13 amino acids. CDR1 and CDR2 from the germline V gene are GTSNPN and SVGIG (reference sequence). The V end was cut by 2 bases, the J end by 5 bases, with 12 bases between. The CDR3 DNA sequence: TGTGCCTGGAGTAAAGGGGGACGGACTGAAGCTTTCTTT. Amino acids: CAWSKGGRTEAFF.

The CDR3 DNA reads TGTGCCAGCAGCTTAAATCGGGACACTGAAGCTTTCTTT. Its protein product is CASSLNRDTEAFF. The chain employs TRBV7-9 and TRBJ1-1; unclear D gene. This CDR3 has 13 amino acids. Germline lookup yields CDR1 SEHNR and CDR2 FQNEAQ (reference sequence). V lost 2 bases to trimming and J lost 3 bases, with 7 bases between them. The whole variable domain, filled in from reference TRBV7-9 and TRBJ1-1, reads DTGVSQNPRHKITKRGQNVTFRCDPISEHNRLYWYRQTLGQGPEFLTYFQNEAQLEKSRLLSDRFSAERPKGSFSTLEIQRTEQGDSAMYLCASSLNRDTEAFFGQGTRLTVV.

V gene TRBV30 combines with J gene TRBJ2-3, with 8 positions matching TRBD2. The CDR3 loop spans 14 amino acids. Germline CDR1 and CDR2: GTSNPN and SVGIG (reference sequence). The V gene end was trimmed by 0 bases and the J gene end by 4 bases; junction bases not matched to a gene: 3. The CDR3 protein is CAWSVRRGADTQYF. For the CDR3, the DNA is TGTGCCTGGAGTGTAAGGCGGGGGGCAGATACGCAGTATTTT.

The genes are TRBV30 and TRBJ2-3, with 10 nucleotides matching TRBD2. The V gene end was trimmed by 5 bases and the J gene end by 0 bases; junction bases not matched to a gene: 5. The CDR3 spans 15 residues. Looked up from germline, CDR1 is GTSNPN and CDR2 is SVGIG (reference sequence). The DNA for the CDR3 is TGTGCCTGGGGACTAGCGGCTTCTAGCACAGATACGCAGTATTTT. The encoded protein is CAWGLAASSTDTQYF.

This clone has only one observation. The chain links TRBV29-1 to TRBJ2-5, with 7 bases aligning to TRBD1. Germline V gene lookup returns CDR1 SQVTM and CDR2 ANQGSEA. The CDR3 runs to 14 residues. The junction had 7 bases not matched to a gene; V was cut back by 1 base and J by 5 bases. CDR3 residues: CSVEVIGGWETQYF. The CDR3 DNA follows: TGCAGCGTTGAAGTTATAGGGGGCTGGGAGACCCAGTACTTC. Full variable domain (outside the CDR3, taken from reference TRBV29-1 and TRBJ2-5): SAVISQKPSRDICQRGTSLTIQCQVDSQVTMMFWYRQQPGQSLTLIATANQGSEATYESGFVIDKFPISRPNLTFSTLTVSNMSPEDSSIYLCSVEVIGGWETQYFGPGTRLLVL.

This clone has a handful of counts. The V call is TRBV6-5, the J call TRBJ1-1; D is ambiguous. V shed 2 bases and J shed 0 bases, with 13 bases lying between them. Germline CDR1 MNHEY, CDR2 SVGAGI. This CDR3 region has 16 residues. CDR3 protein: CASSYRRGVVNTEAFF. In DNA, the CDR3 is TGTGCCAGCAGTTACCGACGAGGAGTTGTGAACACTGAAGCTTTCTTT.

This clone turned up a few times. The chain couples TRBV30 to TRBJ1-2; TRBD1 aligns across 9 bases. V lost 2 bases to trimming and J lost 8 bases; unmatched junction nucleotides: 9. The CDR3 spans 14 residues. From germline, CDR1 is GTSNPN and CDR2 SVGIG (reference sequence). The CDR3 DNA reads TGTGCCTGGAGTACAACCGGGACAGGGATCGGCTACACCTTC. Translating it yields CAWSTTGTGIGYTF.

The table lists this clone with a count of one. This chain joins TRBV9 and TRBJ1-1; possible D gene TRBD1, 5 bases. The V and J ends lost 4 bases and 7 bases respectively, with 14 bases between them. Germline assignment: CDR1 SGDLS and CDR2 YYNGEE. The CDR3 has 13 amino acids. CDR3 coding DNA: TGTGCCAGCAGCTTCTCCGGGGGGAGTGAAGCTTTCTTT. It specifies CASSFSGGSEAFF. The whole variable domain, remainder taken from reference TRBV9 and TRBJ1-1, is DSGVTQTPKHLITATGQRVTLRCSPRSGDLSVYWYQQSLDQGLQFLIQYYNGEERAKGNILERFSAQQFPDLHSELNLSSLELGDSALYFCASSFSGGSEAFFGQGTRLTVV.

This chain connects TRBV30 to TRBJ2-7; weak D call: TRBD2 (5 bases). CDR1 GTSNPN and CDR2 SVGIG come from the germline V gene (reference sequence). The V and J ends lost 0 bases and 3 bases respectively, with 9 bases between them. CDR3 size: 13 residues. The CDR3 DNA follows: TGTGCCTGGAGTGTAAATGAGGGCTACGAGCAGTACTTC. This translates into CAWSVNEGYEQYF. The full variable domain, rest sourced from reference TRBV30 and TRBJ2-7, is SQTIHQWPATLVQPVGSPLSLECTVEGTSNPNLYWYRQAAGRGLQLLFYSVGIGQISSEVPQNLSASRPQDRQFILSSKKLLLSDSGFYLCAWSVNEGYEQYFGPGTRLTVT.

V is TRBV25-1 and J is TRBJ1-1; 7 bases fit TRBD1. Germline loops: CDR1 MGHDK, CDR2 SYGVNS. V gave up 0 bases and J gave up 7 bases; unmatched junction bases: 8. The CDR3 runs 15 residues. The CDR3 here is CASSEYRGGRGEAFF. In DNA, the CDR3 is TGTGCCAGCAGTGAATATCGAGGGGGCAGAGGTGAAGCTTTCTTT.

The rearrangement uses TRBV6-1 and TRBJ1-5; 12 positions agree with TRBD1. J lost 2 bases, V lost 2 bases, and 10 bases had no gene match. The CDR3 runs to 19 residues. Germline assignment: CDR1 MNHNS and CDR2 SASEGT. CDR3 loop: CASSESPGQGAGGNQPQHF. In DNA, the CDR3 is TGTGCCAGCAGTGAATCACCGGGACAGGGGGCTGGTGGCAATCAGCCCCAGCATTTT.

The rearrangement links TRBV4-1 to TRBJ1-2, with 7 bases that match TRBD1. There are 15 residues in the CDR3. Unmatched junction bases numbered 5, after V lost 1 base and J lost 3 bases. Germline CDR1 MGHRA, CDR2 YSYEKL. The CDR3 loop reads CASSQVPQGHYGYTF. The CDR3 DNA is TGCGCCAGCAGCCAAGTCCCACAGGGGCACTATGGCTACACCTTC.